This TCR beta chain emerged from a study of CD8+CD57+ T cells in acquired aplastic anemia. Study background: The DNA of sorted CD4+ and CD8+ cells averaged roughly 3.2 ug. Study results and caveats: Both patients and controls carried the same twenty-nine CD8+ CDR3 sequences.

An expansion of CD8+CD57+ cells by flow cytometry had been shown in patients chosen for sequencing. According to the study, genomic DNA was the template for TCR beta VDJ and CDR3 profiling. TCRdb reprocessed the reads with MiXCR, giving one entry per CDR3 protein. The table has about 150,000 distinct CDR3 sequences, 52% seen once; the top ten hold about 12%. Germline CDR1 reads SGHAT; CDR2 reads FQNNGV. The CDR3 totals 16 residues. The V segment lost 1 base and the J segment 4 bases; nucleotides outside the gene matches: 9. In its sample, this clonotype is medium-sized. No antigen is known for it. This sequence originates from a human donor with aplastic anemia. Sequenced material: sorted CD4+, CD8+, or CD8+CD57+ T cells (not recorded which) from PBMCs. V and J are TRBV11-2 and TRBJ2-5, with 7 bases lining up with TRBD2. The CDR3 loop reads CASSLVGRVETETQYF. CDR3 bases: TGTGCCAGCAGCTTAGTGGGGAGGGTGGAGACAGAGACCCAGTACTTC.